These T cell receptor beta chains were read from a single sample in a study of blood T cell repertoires in COVID-19. Generated by immunoSEQ multiplex PCR, the TCRdb table keeps only in-frame clones and is missing some. The data contain about 66,000 clones, just under 90% of them seen just once; the ten biggest clones take up approximately 1.5%. The sample taken for sequencing was peripheral blood. These receptors were obtained from a man aged 55 to 70 with acute or convalescent COVID-19. Each CDR3 is given with its conserved first and last residue. Fields, in order: CDR3 length, J gene, V gene, D gene, clone size, CDR3 protein, CDR3 DNA. A D gene is named only where the DNA matches it firmly. Expanded clones get a size class; other rows say once, few or many, or leave the size out.

len: 16
j_gene: TRBJ1-3
v_gene: TRBV6-2/TRBV6-3
d_gene: -
abundance: -
CDR3aa: CASSYVTGSAGNTIYF
CDR3nt: TGTGCCAGCAGTTACGTGACAGGCTCCGCTGGAAACACCATATATTTT

len: 15
j_gene: TRBJ1-4
v_gene: TRBV4-1
d_gene: -
abundance: -
CDR3aa: CASSQVGGDGEKLFF
CDR3nt: TGCGCCAGCAGCCAAGTCGGGGGGGACGGTGAAAAACTGTTTTTT

len: 21
j_gene: TRBJ1-3
v_gene: TRBV19
d_gene: TRBD1
abundance: -
CDR3aa: CASSPLRRDRERHQVRNAIYF
CDR3nt: TGTGCCAGTAGTCCTCTGCGGCGGGACAGGGAAAGGCACCAAGTGCGGAACGCCATATATTTT

len: 12
j_gene: TRBJ2-7
v_gene: TRBV6-5
d_gene: -
abundance: -
CDR3aa: CASRGSSYEQYF
CDR3nt: TGTGCCAGCCGAGGGAGCTCCTACGAGCAGTACTTC

len: 14
j_gene: TRBJ1-1
v_gene: TRBV2
d_gene: -
abundance: -
CDR3aa: CASRVGAPSYEAFF
CDR3nt: TGTGCCAGCAGGGTAGGGGCTCCCAGCTATGAAGCTTTCTTT

len: 15
j_gene: TRBJ2-4
v_gene: TRBV2
d_gene: -
abundance: once
CDR3aa: CASSERSVAKNIQYF
CDR3nt: TGTGCCAGCAGTGAACGGTCGGTAGCCAAAAACATTCAGTACTTC

len: 15
j_gene: TRBJ2-3
v_gene: TRBV7-2
d_gene: -
abundance: -
CDR3aa: CASSLGQTSTDTQYF
CDR3nt: TGTGCCAGCAGCTTAGGACAAACTAGCACAGATACGCAGTATTTT

len: 13
j_gene: TRBJ2-7
v_gene: TRBV12-3/TRBV12-4
d_gene: -
abundance: -
CDR3aa: CASSLSELTEQYF
CDR3nt: TGTGCCAGCAGTTTATCAGAATTAACCGAGCAGTACTTC

len: 15
j_gene: TRBJ1-4
v_gene: TRBV30
d_gene: -
abundance: -
CDR3aa: CAWSVPTGFIEKLFF
CDR3nt: TGTGCCTGGAGTGTACCAACGGGATTTATTGAAAAACTGTTTTTT

len: 13
j_gene: TRBJ1-2
v_gene: TRBV7-9
d_gene: -
abundance: -
CDR3aa: CASSLSGSYGYTF
CDR3nt: TGTGCCAGCAGCTTATCTGGCAGCTATGGCTACACCTTC

len: 12
j_gene: TRBJ2-5
v_gene: TRBV2
d_gene: -
abundance: -
CDR3aa: CASRRQEETQYF
CDR3nt: TGTGCCAGCAGGAGACAGGAAGAGACCCAGTACTTC

len: 16
j_gene: TRBJ2-2
v_gene: TRBV6-5
d_gene: TRBD1
abundance: -
CDR3aa: CASSFRGLRDTGELFF
CDR3nt: TGTGCCAGCAGTTTCAGGGGGCTTAGGGACACCGGGGAGCTGTTTTTT

len: 14
j_gene: TRBJ1-5
v_gene: TRBV6-4
d_gene: -
abundance: -
CDR3aa: CASNERDGSQPQHF
CDR3nt: TGTGCCAGCAATGAGAGGGATGGAAGTCAGCCCCAGCATTTT

len: 12
j_gene: TRBJ2-7
v_gene: TRBV19
d_gene: -
abundance: once
CDR3aa: CASAARGGEQYF
CDR3nt: TGTGCCAGCGCGGCCCGAGGCGGCGAGCAGTACTTC

len: 12
j_gene: TRBJ2-3
v_gene: TRBV11-3
d_gene: -
abundance: -
CDR3aa: CASSSRGDTQYF
CDR3nt: TGTGCCAGCAGTTCCCGCGGAGATACGCAGTATTTT

len: 15
j_gene: TRBJ2-3
v_gene: TRBV5-1
d_gene: -
abundance: -
CDR3aa: CASSLSLVVTDTQYF
CDR3nt: TGCGCCAGCAGCTTATCACTAGTGGTTACAGATACGCAGTATTTT

len: 14
j_gene: TRBJ1-2
v_gene: TRBV5-1
d_gene: TRBD1
abundance: -
CDR3aa: CASTEGAEVYGYTF
CDR3nt: TGCGCCAGCACCGAGGGGGCGGAGGTCTATGGCTACACCTTC

len: 14
j_gene: TRBJ2-3
v_gene: TRBV2
d_gene: -
abundance: -
CDR3aa: CASTGYRSTDTQYF
CDR3nt: TGTGCCAGCACAGGTTACAGGAGCACAGATACGCAGTATTTT

len: 11
j_gene: TRBJ2-5
v_gene: TRBV12-3/TRBV12-4
d_gene: -
abundance: -
CDR3aa: CASRGAETQYF
CDR3nt: TGTGCCAGCAGGGGGGCGGAGACCCAGTACTTC

len: 15
j_gene: TRBJ1-6
v_gene: TRBV3-1/TRBV3-2
d_gene: TRBD1
abundance: -
CDR3aa: CASSFRTGANSPLHF
CDR3nt: TGTGCCAGCAGCTTTCGGACAGGGGCCAATTCACCCCTCCACTTT

len: 15
j_gene: TRBJ2-6
v_gene: TRBV30
d_gene: -
abundance: -
CDR3aa: CAWSHLPLGANVLTF
CDR3nt: TGTGCCTGGAGCCATCTTCCACTGGGGGCCAACGTCCTGACTTTC

len: 18
j_gene: TRBJ2-1
v_gene: TRBV11-2
d_gene: -
abundance: -
CDR3aa: CASSLDRVGRVTYNEQFF
CDR3nt: TGTGCCAGCAGCTTAGATCGGGTGGGCAGGGTAACCTACAATGAGCAGTTCTTC

len: 13
j_gene: TRBJ1-1
v_gene: TRBV5-6
d_gene: -
abundance: -
CDR3aa: CASSLGLLGEAFF
CDR3nt: TGTGCCAGCAGCTTGGGTCTGCTTGGCGAAGCTTTCTTT

len: 22
j_gene: TRBJ2-2
v_gene: TRBV4-1
d_gene: TRBD2
abundance: -
CDR3aa: CASSQDSMFGTSGGLDTGELFF
CDR3nt: TGCGCCAGCAGCCAAGATAGTATGTTCGGGACTAGCGGGGGACTTGATACCGGGGAGCTGTTTTTT

len: 14
j_gene: TRBJ1-1
v_gene: TRBV19
d_gene: -
abundance: once
CDR3aa: CASSIEGMGTEAFF
CDR3nt: TGTGCCAGTAGTATCGAGGGTATGGGCACTGAAGCTTTCTTT

len: 15
j_gene: TRBJ1-5
v_gene: TRBV2
d_gene: TRBD1
abundance: -
CDR3aa: CASSAPGTVNQPQHF
CDR3nt: TGTGCCAGCAGTGCGCCGGGGACAGTTAATCAGCCCCAGCATTTT

len: 15
j_gene: TRBJ1-1
v_gene: TRBV21-1
d_gene: -
abundance: -
CDR3aa: CASSKDHRMNTEAFF
CDR3nt: TGTGCCAGCAGCAAAGACCACAGGATGAACACTGAAGCTTTCTTT

len: 13
j_gene: TRBJ1-2
v_gene: TRBV6-2/TRBV6-3
d_gene: -
abundance: once
CDR3aa: CASSSDRNYGYTF
CDR3nt: TGTGCCAGCAGTTCAGACAGAAACTATGGCTACACCTTC